Below, 29 T cell receptor beta chains from the same sample are listed, as sequenced in a study of cytomegalovirus exposure and HLA in healthy donors. Use of 60 Vbeta and 13 Jbeta primers characterized the PCR. TCRdb keeps only in-frame clones here, not all; method: immunoSEQ multiplex PCR. The sample contains about 180,000 clones, 75% to 85% of which appear only once. The sample was PBMCs. The receptors here all came from a man aged 18 to 29 in good health and CMV-seronegative.

The rearrangement uses TRBV2 and TRBJ2-7, with D unresolved. With 2 bases removed from V and 3 bases from J, the gap between germline ends came to 11 bases. The CDR3 length is 14 residues. Germline V gene lookup returns CDR1 SNHLY and CDR2 FYNNEI. The CDR3 reads CASSERLGGYEQYF. CDR3 sequence (DNA): TGTGCCAGCAGTGAAAGGCTAGGCGGCTACGAGCAGTACTTC.

This clone showed up just a few times. CDR3 loop: CASSPRRAGGYNEQFF. The CDR3 region has the DNA TGTGCCAGCAGCCCACGCCGGGCAGGAGGTTACAATGAGCAGTTCTTC. V gene TRBV11-2 combines with J gene TRBJ2-1; TRBD2 is a possible D gene (5 bases). The CDR3 contains 16 residues. V was shortened by 5 bases and J by 4 bases, with 18 bases between the two germline ends. CDR1 and CDR2 from the germline V gene are SGHAT and FQNNGV.

The CDR3 protein is CASSLEAGDYGYTF. The CDR3 coding sequence is TGTGCCAGCAGCTTGGAAGCAGGGGACTATGGCTACACCTTC. The chain combines TRBV5-4 with TRBJ1-2; TRBD1 is a possible D gene (6 bases). CDR1 and CDR2 (germline): SGHNT, YYREEE (reference sequence). This CDR3 is built from 14 residues. The germline V and J ends were trimmed by 0 bases and 3 bases, with 9 bases remaining between them.

The V call is TRBV7-2, the J call TRBJ2-3; 16 nucleotides agree with TRBD2. CDR1 SGHTA and CDR2 FQGNSA come from the germline V gene. The V segment lost 3 bases and the J segment 10 bases; nucleotides outside the gene matches: 10. CDR3 length: 17 residues. CDR3 DNA: TGTGCCAGCAGCTTCGGTTCCGGGACTAGCGGGGGGGCGGCGCAGTATTTT. It translates to CASSFGSGTSGGAAQYF. The variable domain in full, completed from reference TRBV7-2 and TRBJ2-3, reads GAGVSQSPSNKVTEKGKDVELRCDPISGHTALYWYRQSLGQGLEFLIYFQGNSAPDKSGLPSDRFSAERTGGSVSTLTIQRTQQEDSAVYLCASSFGSGTSGGAAQYFGPGTRLTVL.

V is TRBV18 and J is TRBJ1-1, with a weak D call TRBD1 (6 bases). CDR1 is KGHSH and CDR2 is LQKENI in the germline V gene. The length of the CDR3 is 15 residues. Trimming stripped 6 bases from V and 2 bases from J, with 16 bases between. The CDR3 reads CASSTSYRENTEAFF. The CDR3 coding sequence is TGTGCCAGCTCTACCTCTTACAGGGAAAACACTGAAGCTTTCTTT.

The rearrangement joins TRBV6-5 to TRBJ2-2; 7 bases align to TRBD2. The CDR3 consists of 15 residues. CDR1 MNHEY and CDR2 SVGAGI come from the germline V gene. J was trimmed by 10 bases and V by 6 bases; bases with no gene match: 14. The CDR3 reads CASSPLAPTVEELFF. The CDR3 nucleotides are TGTGCCAGCAGCCCACTAGCGCCGACTGTCGAGGAGCTGTTTTTT.

This chain links TRBV6-1 with TRBJ2-7; 10 positions agree with TRBD2. The CDR3 contains 15 residues. Per germline, CDR1 MNHNS and CDR2 SASEGT. J gave up 5 bases and V 6 bases, and 10 bases lay outside the gene matches. The CDR3 loop reads CASRDEAGGTHEQYF. The CDR3 region has the DNA TGTGCCAGCAGGGACGAAGCGGGGGGGACCCACGAGCAGTACTTC.

The chain recombines TRBV4-1 with TRBJ2-5; 8 bases are shared with TRBD2. V shed 1 base and J 5 bases; nucleotides not matched to a gene: 3. Germline V gene lookup returns CDR1 MGHRA and CDR2 YSYEKL. The CDR3 runs 14 residues. The CDR3 nucleotides are TGCGCCAGCAGCCAAGTAAGGACTAGCGAGACCCAGTACTTC. Translation: CASSQVRTSETQYF.

The chain uses TRBV19 and TRBJ1-2, with TRBD1 matching over 8 bases. The CDR3 runs to 15 residues. CDR1 is LNHDA and CDR2 is SQIVND in the germline V gene (reference sequence). V lost 1 base to trimming and J lost 2 bases; unmatched junction nucleotides: 3. For the CDR3, the DNA is TGTGCCAGTAGTATAGGACAGGGGCCCAACTATGGCTACACCTTC. This sequence encodes CASSIGQGPNYGYTF.

The chain links TRBV7-9 to TRBJ2-1; 11 bases line up with TRBD2. J lost 7 bases, V lost 5 bases, and 7 bases had no gene match. CDR1 and CDR2 (germline): SEHNR, FQNEAQ (reference sequence). The CDR3 length is 15 residues. As DNA, the CDR3 is TGTGCCAGCAGCAAGACTAGCGGGATAGCTAATGAGCAGTTCTTC. This sequence encodes CASSKTSGIANEQFF.

The chain has TRBV6-1 and TRBJ1-2; TRBD1 matches at 7 bases. Per germline, CDR1 MNHNS and CDR2 SASEGT. Trimming at V came to 6 bases and at J to 9 bases, leaving 4 bases not matched to a gene. CDR3 size: 11 residues. CDR3 sequence (DNA): TGTGCCAGCAGGGACAGGAGGAGCTACACCTTC. It codes for CASRDRRSYTF.

The V gene is TRBV4-1, the J gene TRBJ2-7, with 8 bases matching TRBD2. This CDR3 spans 15 amino acids. J gave up 2 bases and V 0 bases, and 3 bases lay outside the gene matches. Germline V gene lookup returns CDR1 MGHRA and CDR2 YSYEKL. Here the CDR3 reads CASSQDPLAAYEQYF. In DNA form, the CDR3 reads TGCGCCAGCAGCCAAGATCCACTAGCGGCCTACGAGCAGTACTTC.

The chain uses TRBV11-3 and TRBJ2-3; TRBD1 matches 9 bases. The V gene's germline CDR1 is SGHNT and CDR2 YENEEA. This CDR3 contains 16 residues. V lost 3 bases and J lost 3; bases outside the gene matches: 7. CDR3 in amino acids: CASSLGQGVGTDTQYF. The DNA for the CDR3 is TGTGCCAGCAGCTTGGGACAGGGAGTAGGTACAGATACGCAGTATTTT. Looking up the rest from reference TRBV11-3 and TRBJ2-3 gives the full variable domain: EAGVVQSPRYKIIEKKQPVAFWCNPISGHNTLYWYLQNLGQGPELLIRYENEEAVDDSQLPKDRFSAERLKGVDSTLKIQPAELGDSAVYLCASSLGQGVGTDTQYFGPGTRLTVL.

The chain links TRBV25-1 to TRBJ2-3, with TRBD1 as a possible D gene (5 bases). V lost 1 base to trimming and J lost 10 bases, with 12 bases between them. CDR3 length: 13 amino acids. The germline gives CDR1 MGHDK, CDR2 SYGVNS. The CDR3 sequence: CASSEWREGAQYF. Written as DNA, the CDR3 is TGTGCCAGCAGTGAATGGCGAGAAGGGGCGCAGTATTTT.

This rearrangement joins TRBV18 to TRBJ2-5, with a possible D match to TRBD2 (7 bases). The CDR3 totals 15 residues. Looked up from germline, CDR1 is KGHSH and CDR2 is LQKENI. V was cut by 0 bases and J by 3 bases, with 11 bases left in between. CDR3 sequence: CASSPPRGGEETQYF. CDR3 DNA sequence: TGTGCCAGCTCACCACCGAGGGGGGGAGAAGAGACCCAGTACTTC.

V and J are TRBV6-5 and TRBJ1-2; D perhaps matches TRBD1 (5 bases). V lost 6 bases and J 2 bases, leaving 16 bases between the germline ends. Germline V CDR1 and CDR2: MNHEY, SVGAGI. The length of the CDR3 is 15 residues. CDR3 loop: CASSRSQGSNYGYTF. The CDR3 bases are TGTGCCAGCAGCCGCAGCCAGGGATCAAACTATGGCTACACCTTC.

The rearrangement links TRBV29-1 to TRBJ2-5; 14 bases map to TRBD2. The V and J ends lost 5 bases and 10 bases, in that order; junction bases with no gene match: 9. This CDR3 has 14 amino acids. From germline, CDR1 is SQVTM and CDR2 ANQGSEA. The DNA for the CDR3 is TGCAGCGTTACCGGGACTAGCGGGGGCCGGGGCCAGTACTTC. Protein product: CSVTGTSGGRGQYF.

The chain has TRBV19 and TRBJ1-6; TRBD1 agrees at 10 bases. The V gene's germline CDR1 is LNHDA and CDR2 SQIVND (reference sequence). The ends lost 4 bases at V and 6 bases at J; junction bases unmatched: 6. This CDR3 spans 16 amino acids. CDR3 amino acids: CASSRGQGTSNSPLHF. The CDR3, as DNA: TGTGCCAGTAGTAGGGGACAGGGGACGAGTAATTCACCCCTCCACTTT.

V is TRBV4-3 and J is TRBJ2-3, with D perhaps matching TRBD1 (7 bases). The V gene lost 0 bases and the J gene lost 4 bases, with 11 bases spanning the gap. This CDR3 has 15 amino acids. Germline values: CDR1 LGHNA, CDR2 YSLEER. CDR3: CASSQEPRGADTQYF. The CDR3 region has the DNA TGCGCCAGCAGCCAAGAGCCCAGGGGGGCAGATACGCAGTATTTT.

V is TRBV6-1 and J is TRBJ2-2, with TRBD2 matching over 14 bases. Germline CDR1 is MNHNS and CDR2 is SASEGT. V lost 4 bases, J lost 6 bases, and 7 bases stayed unmatched. CDR3 length: 17 residues. The CDR3 region is CASSAGTSGSLAGELFF. CDR3 sequence (DNA): TGTGCCAGCAGTGCCGGGACTAGCGGGAGTTTGGCCGGGGAGCTGTTTTTT.

The chain recombines TRBV7-2 with TRBJ1-5; TRBD1 matches at 10 bases. CDR1 and CDR2 (germline): SGHTA, FQGNSA. With 5 bases clipped from V and 6 bases from J, the junction kept 10 bases outside the gene matches. The CDR3 sequence is 16 residues long. CDR3 region: CASSPWTGGMGQPQHF. In nucleotides, the CDR3 is TGTGCCAGCAGCCCGTGGACAGGGGGAATGGGTCAGCCCCAGCATTTT.

The chain carries TRBV19 and TRBJ2-7; D is possibly TRBD1 (5 bases). This CDR3 is 13 amino acids long. V lost 5 bases and J 4 bases, leaving 12 bases between the germline ends. Germline V gene data show CDR1 as LNHDA and CDR2 as SQIVND (reference sequence). The CDR3 reads CASSSTQGYEQYF. The DNA of the CDR3 is TGTGCCAGTAGTTCTACGCAGGGTTACGAGCAGTACTTC.

This chain's CDR3 is CASSDPESGEDTQYF. The CDR3 DNA follows: TGTGCCAGCAGTGACCCGGAGAGCGGGGAGGATACGCAGTATTTT. The J gene is TRBJ2-3, the V gene TRBV2; 7 bases line up with TRBD2. The J segment lost 6 bases and the V segment lost 3 bases, leaving 9 bases of the junction unmatched. There are 15 residues in the CDR3. The germline CDR1 and CDR2 sequences are SNHLY and FYNNEI. The full variable domain, rest sourced from reference TRBV2 and TRBJ2-3, is EPEVTQTPSHQVTQMGQEVILRCVPISNHLYFYWYRQILGQKVEFLVSFYNNEISEKSEIFDDQFSVERPDGSNFTLKIRSTKLEDSAMYFCASSDPESGEDTQYFGPGTRLTVL.

V is TRBV10-3 and J is TRBJ2-3; tentatively, D is TRBD2 (6 bases). Between the trimmed V and J ends, which lost 3 bases and 2 bases, there was a span of 12 bases. The CDR3 consists of 15 residues. Germline V gene sequence: CDR1 ENHRY, CDR2 SYGVKD. The CDR3 coding sequence is TGTGCCATCAGTGACTGGGACTCAAACACAGATACGCAGTATTTT. Translated, it gives CAISDWDSNTDTQYF.

The chain joins TRBV28 to TRBJ2-7, with 9 bases aligning to TRBD1. Germline lookup yields CDR1 MDHEN and CDR2 SYDVKM. J was trimmed by 9 bases and V by 6 bases; bases with no gene match: 12. The CDR3 spans 14 residues. The chain's CDR3 is CASRDPGQGGRQYF. The CDR3 DNA reads as TGTGCCAGCAGAGACCCGGGACAGGGAGGACGGCAGTACTTC.

The chain has TRBV9 and TRBJ1-2, with 7 bases matching TRBD1. V lost 4 bases and J lost 8; bases outside the gene matches: 8. Germline V lookup: CDR1 SGDLS, CDR2 YYNGEE. This CDR3 has 13 residues. CDR3 nucleotides: TGTGCCAGCAGCCCCCAGGGGGGTGGGGGCTACACCTTC. Its translation: CASSPQGGGGYTF. The whole variable domain, filled in from reference TRBV9 and TRBJ1-2, reads DSGVTQTPKHLITATGQRVTLRCSPRSGDLSVYWYQQSLDQGLQFLIQYYNGEERAKGNILERFSAQQFPDLHSELNLSSLELGDSALYFCASSPQGGGGYTFGSGTRLTVV.

Only one count was recorded for this clone. The V call is TRBV28, the J call TRBJ2-7; 8 bases fit TRBD2. The germline V gene has CDR1 MDHEN and CDR2 SYDVKM. The length of the CDR3 is 15 residues. V lost 9 bases and J lost 4; bases outside the gene matches: 14. Here the CDR3 reads CASRESGSDMYEQYF. The DNA for the CDR3 is TGTGCCAGTCGAGAAAGCGGGAGTGACATGTACGAGCAGTACTTC.

This chain uses TRBV13 with TRBJ2-7, with TRBD2 as a possible D gene (5 bases). The CDR3 extends over 13 amino acids. Germline values: CDR1 PRHDT, CDR2 FYEKMQ (reference sequence). V lost 5 bases, J lost 0 bases, and 8 bases lay in between. CDR3 amino acids: CASSLGSSYEQYF. In nucleotides, the CDR3 is TGTGCCAGCAGCCTGGGGAGCTCCTACGAGCAGTACTTC.

This chain connects TRBV27 to TRBJ1-2; 8 bases agree with TRBD1. The trim removed 8 bases at V and 8 bases at J, leaving 4 bases unmatched. Germline V gene lookup returns CDR1 MNHEY and CDR2 SMNVEV (reference sequence). CDR3 length equals 11 residues. CDR3 coding DNA: TGTGCCAGCCGGACAGGGAGAGGCTACACCTTC. The encoded protein is CASRTGRGYTF.